Shown below are 16 T cell receptor beta chains from a single sample sequenced in a study of CD8 T cells in ankylosing spondylitis. General study results and limits: Within ankylosing spondylitis blood, a TCR beta motif made up of eight or nine highly homologous variants appeared to be characteristic.

TCRdb analysed the 5' RACE reads with MiXCR anew, one entry per CDR3 protein. This table has roughly 300,000 distinct CDR3 sequences, roughly 8% appearing once. The antigens of these receptors remain unknown. Sequencing was carried out using blood, either unsorted or a sorted T cell fraction (not recorded which). The receptors stem from a male donor with ankylosing spondylitis.

A few counts support this clonotype. The chain recombines TRBV29-1 with TRBJ2-5; D possibly corresponds to TRBD2 (7 bases). In germline, CDR1 is SQVTM, CDR2 ANQGSEA. V shed 3 bases and J shed 4 bases, with 15 bases lying between them. The CDR3 contains 14 residues. This chain's CDR3 is CSVEEGGLAETQYF. CDR3 bases: TGCAGCGTTGAGGAGGGGGGGTTGGCAGAGACCCAGTACTTC.

This clonotype was found a few times. One end of the junction fails to match germline, which may point to a read error. The chain recombines TRBV28 with TRBJ2-4; 8 nucleotides line up with TRBD1. The CDR3 length is 16 residues. Germline V gives CDR1 MDHEN, CDR2 SYDVKM. The chain's CDR3 is CASSLWTGRTKNIQYF. CDR3 nucleotide sequence: TGTGCCAGCAGTCTATGGACAGGGAGAACCAAAAACATTCAGTACTTC.

V usage is TRBV29-1 and J usage is TRBJ2-1, with D possibly matching TRBD2 (6 bases). The CDR3 contains 12 residues. V was clipped by 7 bases and J by 4 bases, with 11 bases between them. CDR1 is SQVTM, CDR2 ANQGSEA, per germline. CDR3 nucleotide sequence: TGCAGCGCTCAGCGGGTTTACAATGAGCAGTTCTTC. This codes for CSAQRVYNEQFF.

In this sample, this clonotype turned up many times. The genes are TRBV12-3 or TRBV12-4 and TRBJ2-2; TRBD2 matches at 11 bases. Trimming removed 9 bases from V and 4 bases from J; junction bases left unmatched: 16. There are 18 residues in the CDR3. CDR3 sequence (DNA): TGTGCCAGTCAGGGGGGACTAGCGGTCCTGGCGGGCACCGGGGAGCTGTTTTTT. It encodes CASQGGLAVLAGTGELFF.

This clonotype occurred many times. The chain combines TRBV28 with TRBJ2-7; D unresolved. The V end lost 5 bases, the J end lost 2 bases, and 10 bases lay between the germline ends. This CDR3 contains 13 residues. CDR1 and CDR2 from the germline V gene are MDHEN and SYDVKM. The CDR3 here is CASSVTGPYEQYF. Written as DNA, the CDR3 is TGTGCCAGCAGTGTAACCGGACCCTACGAGCAGTACTTC.

There are a few counts of this clonotype. The chain has TRBV20-1 and TRBJ2-7; 7 bases align to TRBD2. Per the germline V gene, CDR1 is DFQATT and CDR2 is SNEGSKA (reference sequence). This CDR3 is built from 15 residues. Germline trimming cut 0 bases from V and 5 bases from J; bases unmatched to any gene: 10. The CDR3: CSARDRGREPNEQYF. The CDR3 DNA reads as TGCAGTGCTAGAGATCGGGGGAGGGAGCCCAACGAGCAGTACTTC.

The chain employs TRBV6-2 or TRBV6-3 and TRBJ1-5; D remains ambiguous. Looked up from germline, CDR1 is MNHEY and CDR2 is SVGEGT. The CDR3 consists of 12 residues. V was pared by 0 bases and J by 7 bases, with 4 bases between. The DNA for the CDR3 is TGTGCCAGCAGTTACTCGGAACAGCCCCAGCATTTT. Its protein is CASSYSEQPQHF.

At least ten counts were recorded for this clonotype. The chain uses TRBV5-1 and TRBJ2-1; a weak D match, TRBD2 (6 bases). Germline V lookup: CDR1 SGHRS, CDR2 YFSETQ. CDR3 size: 17 residues. Trimming removed 4 bases from V and 2 bases from J, with 19 bases in between. The CDR3 nucleotides read TGCGCCAGCAGCCCGGGGAACGGGAGAGCACCCTACAATGAGCAGTTCTTC. This codes for CASSPGNGRAPYNEQFF. Together with reference TRBV5-1 and TRBJ2-1, the CDR3 gives the full variable domain: KAGVTQTPRYLIKTRGQQVTLSCSPISGHRSVSWYQQTPGQGLQFLFEYFSETQRNKGNFPGRFSGRQFSNSRSEMNVSTLELGDSALYLCASSPGNGRAPYNEQFFGPGTRLTVL.

This clonotype has at least ten counts. The chain recombines TRBV29-1 with TRBJ2-1, with 13 bases fitting TRBD2. The V gene's germline CDR1 is SQVTM and CDR2 ANQGSEA. The CDR3 is 12 residues long. The junction had 3 bases not matched to a gene; V was cut back by 6 bases and J by 10 bases. Written as DNA, the CDR3 is TGCAGCGTCGGACTAGCGGGAGACGAGCAGTTCTTC. This gives the protein CSVGLAGDEQFF.

V is TRBV6-4 and J is TRBJ2-1; D is possibly TRBD2 (6 bases). Looked up from germline, CDR1 is MRHNA and CDR2 is SNTAGT. V gave up 2 bases and J gave up 2 bases, with 10 bases separating them. The CDR3 loop spans 15 amino acids. The CDR3 is CASSDPGLPYNEQFF. For the CDR3, the DNA is TGTGCCAGCAGTGACCCGGGACTCCCCTACAATGAGCAGTTCTTC.

The V call is TRBV9, the J call TRBJ1-5; 7 bases are a match to TRBD1. V was clipped by 4 bases and J by 7 bases; unmatched bases: 8. In germline, CDR1 is SGDLS, CDR2 YYNGEE. The CDR3 covers 14 residues. The CDR3 DNA reads TGTGCCAGCAGCTCAGGGGGATCAGGCCAGCCCCAGCATTTT. It codes for CASSSGGSGQPQHF.

The genes are TRBV11-3 and TRBJ2-7; D remains unclear. Trimming stripped 10 bases from V and 0 bases from J, with 13 bases between. The CDR3 totals 13 residues. Germline CDR1 reads SGHNT; CDR2 reads YENEEA. In nucleotides, the CDR3 is TGTGCCACCGATGACGGAAGCTCCTACGAGCAGTACTTC. Its protein is CATDDGSSYEQYF.

This clonotype has a count of ten or more. J is TRBJ2-5 and V is TRBV20-1, with TRBD1 as a possible D gene (5 bases). CDR1 is DFQATT and CDR2 is SNEGSKA in the germline V gene (reference sequence). The CDR3 totals 13 residues. V shed 4 bases and J shed 1 base, with 10 bases lying between them. Here the CDR3 reads CSATGMIQETQYF. In DNA, the CDR3 is TGCAGTGCTACAGGGATGATCCAAGAGACCCAGTACTTC.

The genes are TRBV5-1 and TRBJ2-1; the match to TRBD1 covers 10 bases. CDR3 length: 16 amino acids. CDR1 is SGHRS, CDR2 YFSETQ, per germline. V lost 4 bases to trimming and J lost 10 bases; unmatched junction nucleotides: 14. The CDR3 DNA reads TGCGCCAGCAGCACCTACCCCGGGACAGGGGTATGGGAGCAGTTCTTC. Protein sequence: CASSTYPGTGVWEQFF.

This chain joins TRBV2 and TRBJ2-3, with D uncertain. This CDR3 is built from 13 residues. Germline V CDR1 and CDR2: SNHLY, FYNNEI. V was pared by 2 bases and J by 1 base, with 4 bases between. Written as DNA, the CDR3 is TGTGCCAGCAGTGAAATGGGCACAGATACGCAGTATTTT. The encoded protein is CASSEMGTDTQYF. Full variable domain (missing parts from reference TRBV2 and TRBJ2-3): EPEVTQTPSHQVTQMGQEVILRCVPISNHLYFYWYRQILGQKVEFLVSFYNNEISEKSEIFDDQFSVERPDGSNFTLKIRSTKLEDSAMYFCASSEMGTDTQYFGPGTRLTVL.

This clonotype was observed a few times. The rearrangement uses TRBV20-1 and TRBJ2-2; TRBD2 matches at 7 bases. CDR3 length: 16 residues. V shed 7 bases, J shed 5 bases, and the junction held 16 bases outside the gene matches. Germline V gene lookup returns CDR1 DFQATT and CDR2 SNEGSKA (reference sequence). Written as DNA, the CDR3 is TGCAGTGGTCTTCCTGGGGCGGGAGTAAGGACCGGGGAGCTGTTTTTT. The encoded protein is CSGLPGAGVRTGELFF.